The T cell receptor beta chain described here comes from a study of T cells in Graves' hyperthyroidism and ophthalmopathy. Amplified TCR beta CDR3 regions came from RNA transcripts. The HTBI set primed first-round TCR CDR3 RT-PCR. Each CDR3 protein gets one entry after TCRdb re-called the multiplex PCR reads with MiXCR. The repertoire has 300,000 to 400,000 distinct CDR3 sequences, approximately 15% of them found once; the top ten carry roughly 11%. The V end was cut by 6 bases, the J end by 7 bases, with 12 bases between. This CDR3 contains 13 residues. Material for sequencing was blood. This sequence was found in a woman aged 60-75 years with Graves' hyperthyroidism. J is TRBJ2-2 and V is TRBV12-3 or TRBV12-4; D is possibly TRBD1 (6 bases). The CDR3 is CASREQGIGELFF. CDR3 coding DNA: TGTGCCAGCAGGGAACAGGGAATCGGGGAGCTGTTTTTT.